This is a list of T cell receptor beta chains from one sample in a study of control samples from healthy donors and cancer patients. Generated by immunoSEQ multiplex PCR, the TCRdb table keeps only in-frame clones and is missing some. The repertoire holds about 150,000 clones, with approximately 94% as singletons. Sequencing used blood. Source of these receptors: a man aged 18 to 29 in good health. Both conserved end residues are part of each CDR3. The D gene is left open where the match is weak. Size values are once, few and many counts, or a class for expanded clones, and some rows have none.

TRBJ1-2 | TRBV18 | NA | NA | TGTGCCAGCTCATCCGTAGGGACGGAAAACTATGGCTACACCTTC | CASSSVGTENYGYTF
TRBJ2-1 | TRBV24-1 | TRBD2 | NA | TGTGCCACGATGACTAGCGGGAGTTCGAATGAGCAGTTCTTC | CATMTSGSSNEQFF
TRBJ2-1 | TRBV6-6 | NA | NA | TGTGCCAGCAGTTATTGGGGGAATGAGCAGTTCTTC | CASSYWGNEQFF
TRBJ2-3 | TRBV9 | TRBD1 | NA | TGTGCCAGCAGCGCGGCGGGACAGGGGCCAGATACGCAGTATTTT | CASSAAGQGPDTQYF
TRBJ1-1 | TRBV5-1 | NA | NA | TGCGCCAGCAGCTTGGCACCACAGATTGAAGCTTTCTTT | CASSLAPQIEAFF
TRBJ2-1 | TRBV6-2/TRBV6-3 | TRBD2 | NA | TGTGCCAGCAGTTCTAGCGGGAAATACAATGAGCAGTTCTTC | CASSSSGKYNEQFF
TRBJ1-3 | TRBV6-6 | NA | NA | TGTGCCAGCAGTTCCGGCTCCACCACATATTTT | CASSSGSTTYF
TRBJ2-6 | TRBV7-9 | TRBD1 | NA | TGTGCCAGCAGCTCACCGGGACAGCGCTCAGGGGCCAACGTCCTGACTTTC | CASSSPGQRSGANVLTF
TRBJ1-1 | TRBV29-1 | TRBD1 | NA | TGCAGCCTCGTGGCGGCAGGGGGTATGAACACTGAAGCTTTCTTT | CSLVAAGGMNTEAFF
TRBJ1-5 | TRBV5-8 | NA | NA | TGTGCCAGCAGTGGGGTGGGGTCTCGCTCGTATAGCAATCAGCCCCAGCATTTT | CASSGVGSRSYSNQPQHF
TRBJ1-1 | TRBV28 | NA | NA | TGTGCCAGCAGTTTGTTTTCGACCGTCGGTACTGAAGCTTTCTTT | CASSLFSTVGTEAFF
TRBJ1-5 | TRBV2 | NA | NA | TGTGCCAGCAGCTTCGACAGTGAGGGTCAGCCCCAGCATTTT | CASSFDSEGQPQHF
TRBJ1-5 | TRBV27 | NA | NA | TGTGCCAGCAGTTATGACAGGCACAATCAGCCCCAGCATTTT | CASSYDRHNQPQHF
TRBJ1-1 | TRBV7-9 | NA | NA | TGTGCCAGCAGCTCGAAAGGGAATGGTGGCACTGAAGCTTTCTTT | CASSSKGNGGTEAFF
TRBJ1-1 | TRBV27 | TRBD1 | NA | TGTGCCAGCAGTTTATTTCCTGGGACAGAGAACACTGAAGCTTTCTTT | CASSLFPGTENTEAFF
TRBJ2-1 | TRBV13 | NA | NA | TGTGCCAGCAGCCCAGGACACCTCTACATCTCCTACAATGAGCAGTTCTTC | CASSPGHLYISYNEQFF
TRBJ2-7 | TRBV6-5 | NA | NA | TGTGCCAGCACGGGGCCCTCCTCCTACGAGCAGTACTTC | CASTGPSSYEQYF
TRBJ1-6 | TRBV18 | NA | NA | TGTGCCAGCTCACCCGGGGGGAATAATTCACCCCTCCACTTT | CASSPGGNNSPLHF
TRBJ1-6 | TRBV6-6 | TRBD1 | NA | TGTGCCATACAAAAAGCCCCCGGGACAGTTAATTCACCCCTCCACTTT | CAIQKAPGTVNSPLHF
TRBJ1-1 | TRBV23-1 | TRBD1 | NA | TGCGCCAGCAGTCATTTTCTTAACGGGACAGATAACATGAACACTGAAGCTTTCTTT | CASSHFLNGTDNMNTEAFF
TRBJ1-2 | TRBV4-1 | NA | NA | TGCGCCAGCAGCCAAGTAGGGTTGGGTGGCTACACCTTC | CASSQVGLGGYTF
TRBJ1-2 | TRBV3-1/TRBV3-2 | TRBD1 | NA | TGTGCTAGCAGCCAACCGGACAGGGCTAACTATGGCTACACCTTC | CASSQPDRANYGYTF
TRBJ2-7 | TRBV7-2 | NA | NA | TGTGCCAGCAGCTTAACCGGGAGTCTCTACGAGCAGTACTTC | CASSLTGSLYEQYF
TRBJ2-7 | TRBV11-3 | NA | NA | TGTGCCAGCAGCTTTACGGGACGTTTCTACGAGCAGTACTTC | CASSFTGRFYEQYF
TRBJ1-5 | TRBV12-3/TRBV12-4 | TRBD1 | NA | TGTGCCAGCAGTTTTCAGGGGGATCAGCCCCAGCATTTT | CASSFQGDQPQHF
TRBJ2-7 | TRBV5-1 | NA | few | TGCGCCAGCAGCCTCGGAAGGGTCCAGGGGACCGAGCAGTACTTC | CASSLGRVQGTEQYF
TRBJ2-3 | TRBV10-3 | NA | NA | TGTGCCATCAGTGAGTCGCCCACAGATACGCAGTATTTT | CAISESPTDTQYF
TRBJ1-5 | TRBV18 | NA | NA | TGTGCCAGCTCACCGCTGGGAACCGAGGGACAGCCCCAGCATTTT | CASSPLGTEGQPQHF
TRBJ1-2 | TRBV19 | NA | NA | TGTGCCAGTAGTACCTTTCGGACGGAGGATGGCTACACCTTC | CASSTFRTEDGYTF
TRBJ1-6 | TRBV3-1/TRBV3-2 | TRBD1 | NA | TGTGCCAGCAGCCGCGACGTAGGACAGGTGAATTCACCCCTCCACTTT | CASSRDVGQVNSPLHF
TRBJ2-7 | TRBV7-2 | TRBD2 | NA | TGTGCCAGCAGCTTAGGGGCCCCACTAGCGGGAGGTTGGTACGAGCAGTACTTC | CASSLGAPLAGGWYEQYF
TRBJ2-7 | TRBV24-1 | TRBD1 | NA | TGTGCCACCAGTGATCCGGGACAGGGCTTCTACGAGCAGTACTTC | CATSDPGQGFYEQYF
TRBJ2-1 | TRBV29-1 | TRBD2 | NA | TGCAGCGTCCCTCAGACTAGCTCCCTTTCTAATGAGCAGTTCTTC | CSVPQTSSLSNEQFF
TRBJ2-2 | TRBV5-6 | NA | NA | TGTGCCAGCAGCTTCGTTATTCAGGGGTTGAACACCGGGGAGCTGTTTTTT | CASSFVIQGLNTGELFF
TRBJ1-2 | TRBV7-2 | NA | NA | TGTGCCAGCAGCTTAGTAATGAAGGTGGCGACTTCAGTTGGGGGCTACACCTTC | CASSLVMKVATSVGGYTF